The 20 T cell receptor beta chains below were found in one sample sequenced in a study of T-cell memory formation after mild COVID-19 (dated by TCRdb to the early 2020s). Library construction relied on 5' RACE. These reads were obtained on an Illumina NovaSeq 6000. The public sequencing data were trimmed at Q25 with fastp and processed into clonotypes with MiXCR by TCRdb, which kept only in-frame beta chains. Rows are combined by CDR3 protein, so each entry shows the most common genes and DNA. For this sample the table gives 280,000 or so distinct CDR3 sequences, of which 8% to 10% were detected only once. Less than 25% of the sample goes to the ten largest clones. Sequencing was performed on PBMCs or a T cell subset sorted from them (not recorded which). Source of these receptors: a man aged 18 to 30 who had mild COVID-19 (a few samples of this study predate the infection). The sample titles of this study are shuffled in the database, so cell type and time point are left out; the donor was told from shared clones.

This clonotype appeared a few times. The V call is TRBV4-1, the J call TRBJ2-1; a weak D match, TRBD1 (5 bases). V lost 1 base and J lost 0, with 10 bases in between. The CDR3 has 16 amino acids. Germline assignment: CDR1 MGHRA and CDR2 YSYEKL. CDR3 in amino acids: CASSQGRQSSYNEQFF. In nucleotides, the CDR3 is TGCGCCAGCAGCCAAGGAAGACAGAGCTCCTACAATGAGCAGTTCTTC.

This clonotype was observed many times. The chain recombines TRBV5-1 with TRBJ2-4; D unresolved. Germline CDR1 reads SGHRS; CDR2 reads YFSETQ. This CDR3 region has 14 residues. V lost 0 bases and J 4 bases, leaving 8 bases between the germline ends. This CDR3 reads CASSLEPQKNIQYF. In nucleotides, the CDR3 is TGCGCCAGCAGCTTGGAACCTCAGAAAAACATTCAGTACTTC.

The CDR3 protein is CASSQAYVQYQPQHF. The CDR3 nucleotides are TGCGCCAGCAGCCAAGCTTATGTGCAGTATCAGCCCCAGCATTTT. J is TRBJ1-5 and V is TRBV4-3; D not resolved. This CDR3 region has 15 residues. Germline V gene data show CDR1 as LGHNA and CDR2 as YSLEER. Trimming took 1 base from V and 5 from J, leaving 12 bases between them.

This clonotype occurred many times. The V gene is TRBV7-2, the J gene TRBJ2-7; D gene ambiguous. V gave up 4 bases and J gave up 6 bases, with 13 bases separating them. Germline assignment: CDR1 SGHTA and CDR2 FQGNSA. The CDR3 totals 13 residues. This CDR3 reads CASSSQLGVEQYV. In DNA, the CDR3 is TGTGCCAGCAGCTCCCAGCTTGGGGTCGAGCAGTACGTC.

The DNA of the CDR3 is TGCGCCAGCAGCCAATCCGCGGGGGCCGACGAGCAGTACTTC. Translated: CASSQSAGADEQYF. This rearrangement joins TRBV4-1 to TRBJ2-7; tentative D call: TRBD2 (7 bases). This CDR3 contains 14 residues. From germline, CDR1 is MGHRA and CDR2 YSYEKL. V lost 2 bases and J lost 5, with 13 bases in between.

This chain joins TRBV19 and TRBJ2-4, with TRBD2 as a possible D gene (6 bases). Germline assignment: CDR1 LNHDA and CDR2 SQIVND (reference sequence). The ends were cut back, 6 bases at V and 1 base at J, with 13 bases in the middle. This CDR3 region has 15 residues. The CDR3 DNA reads TGTGCCAGTAGAGGGGAGGCGAGGGCCAAAAACATTCAGTACTTC. Its translation is CASRGEARAKNIQYF.

Regarding this clonotype: A much more abundant neighbour one base away suggests this may be a read error. The V and J genes are TRBV5-4 and TRBJ2-5; 7 positions match TRBD1. CDR1 is SGHNT, CDR2 YYREEE, per germline (reference sequence). The CDR3 sequence is 14 residues long. The CDR3 nucleotides read TGTGCCAGAAGCTACGACAGGGACCAAGAGACCCAGTACTTC. Its translation is CARSYDRDQETQYF.

The chain uses TRBV7-9 and TRBJ1-1, with D maybe TRBD1 (6 bases). CDR3 length: 15 residues. Trimming cost V 5 bases and J 5 bases, with 18 bases left between them. Per germline, CDR1 SEHNR and CDR2 FQNEAQ (reference sequence). The CDR3 DNA sequence: TGTGCCAGCAGCGCCGACAGGACCGGCTATACTGAAGCTTTCTTT. Protein sequence: CASSADRTGYTEAFF.

This clonotype was picked up many times. The gene calls are TRBV7-9 and TRBJ2-1; 9 bases line up with TRBD1. This CDR3 has 17 amino acids. The J segment lost 5 bases and the V segment lost 2 bases, leaving 10 bases of the junction unmatched. Germline V CDR1 and CDR2: SEHNR, FQNEAQ (reference sequence). This CDR3 reads CASSLLAGTGYHNEQFF. The CDR3 DNA follows: TGTGCCAGCAGCTTATTAGCCGGGACAGGGTACCACAATGAGCAGTTCTTC.

The sample holds many counts of this clonotype. This sequence joins TRBV7-3 and TRBJ1-1; no definite D call. This CDR3 comprises 15 residues. CDR1 is SGHTA and CDR2 is FQGTGA in the germline V gene. Trimming took off 5 bases at V and 2 bases at J, with 15 bases between the two ends. CDR3 nucleotides: TGTGCCAGCAGCCACAGTGGCGGCCTTAACACTGAAGCTTTCTTT. Protein product: CASSHSGGLNTEAFF.

This clonotype was seen only a few times. The chain carries TRBV6-5 and TRBJ1-1; D is ambiguous. V lost 4 bases and J 4 bases, leaving 16 bases between the germline ends. The CDR3 loop spans 15 amino acids. Per germline, CDR1 MNHEY and CDR2 SVGAGI. This CDR3 reads CASSFPDQGITEAFF. Here the CDR3 DNA reads TGTGCCAGCAGTTTCCCGGACCAAGGAATCACTGAAGCTTTCTTT.

This clonotype was observed at least ten times. This rearrangement joins TRBV5-1 to TRBJ1-4; D might be TRBD1 (5 bases). CDR1 is SGHRS, CDR2 YFSETQ, per germline. With 7 bases removed from V and 3 bases from J, the gap between germline ends came to 13 bases. This CDR3 has 14 amino acids. The CDR3 region has the DNA TGCGCCAGCGGGAGGGACGGACCTAATGAAAAACTGTTTTTT. Translating gives CASGRDGPNEKLFF.

This clonotype was found a few times. V is TRBV10-3 and J is TRBJ1-3; D might be TRBD1 (6 bases). CDR1 and CDR2 from the germline V gene are ENHRY and SYGVKD. CDR3 length: 13 amino acids. V was cut by 6 bases and J by 0 bases, with 6 bases left in between. The CDR3 loop reads CAIRQGSGNTIYF. In DNA form, the CDR3 reads TGTGCCATCAGACAGGGCTCTGGAAACACCATATATTTT.

This clonotype was detected ten times or more. The chain is built from TRBV11-2 and TRBJ1-2; a weak D match, TRBD1 (5 bases). Germline V CDR1 and CDR2: SGHAT, FQNNGV. Trimming removed 5 bases from V and 8 bases from J, with 15 bases in between. The CDR3 has 13 residues. The CDR3 coding sequence is TGTGCCAGCAGCGCGCGCCCAAGGGGCGGCTACACCTTC. Its translation: CASSARPRGGYTF.

V gene TRBV10-3 combines with J gene TRBJ2-7, with 7 bases lining up with TRBD2. The V gene end was trimmed by 8 bases and the J gene end by 3 bases; junction bases not matched to a gene: 4. The germline CDR1 and CDR2 sequences are ENHRY and SYGVKD. The CDR3 consists of 12 residues. The CDR3 bases are TGTGCCATCGGGGGGGACCGCTACGAGCAGTACGTC. This gives the protein CAIGGDRYEQYV.

The chain has TRBV3-1 and TRBJ1-2; the D is unclear. V lost 0 bases and J 7 bases, leaving 12 bases between the germline ends. Germline V CDR1 and CDR2: LGHDT, YNNKEL (reference sequence). The CDR3 runs to 14 residues. CDR3 DNA sequence: TGTGCCAGCAGCCAAGATACCCGAATGCCTGGCTACACCTTC. Its protein product is CASSQDTRMPGYTF.

This clonotype was seen more than once but under ten times. The genes are TRBV27 and TRBJ2-5; TRBD2 matches at 13 bases. The V segment lost 5 bases and the J segment 2 bases; nucleotides outside the gene matches: 5. The CDR3 loop spans 16 amino acids. Germline V gene sequence: CDR1 MNHEY, CDR2 SMNVEV (reference sequence). CDR3 DNA sequence: TGTGCCAGCAGTCGCCGACTAGCGGGGGGTCAAGAGACCCAGTACTTC. Translated, it gives CASSRRLAGGQETQYF.

To note about this clonotype: One end of the junction fails to match germline, which may point to a read error. CDR3 loop: CRAIRGFDEQFF. The CDR3 nucleotides are TGCAGGGCTATCAGGGGTTTTGATGAGCAGTTCTTC. The V and J genes are TRBV20-1 and TRBJ2-1; D is perhaps TRBD1 (6 bases). This CDR3 has 12 residues. Germline V gene sequence: CDR1 DFQATT, CDR2 SNEGSKA (reference sequence).

This clonotype came up many times. The chain is built from TRBV2 and TRBJ2-7; D remains unclear. V was shortened by 8 bases and J by 4 bases, with 18 bases between the two germline ends. Germline values: CDR1 SNHLY, CDR2 FYNNEI. CDR3 size: 14 residues. CDR3 in amino acids: CASRQAIVLYEQYV. CDR3 in DNA: TGTGCCAGCCGCCAGGCCATCGTTCTTTACGAGCAGTACGTC.

The rearrangement links TRBV9 to TRBJ2-3; D is perhaps TRBD1 or TRBD2 (6 bases each). The CDR3 runs 16 residues. Germline V gene sequence: CDR1 SGDLS, CDR2 YYNGEE. Deletions cut 4 bases from V and 0 bases from J, with 15 bases between. The CDR3 region has the DNA TGTGCCAGCAGCCCAGGGGCTAGCGCTAGCACAGATACGCAGTATTTT. Its translation is CASSPGASASTDTQYF.